The T cell receptor beta chain described here comes from a study of PD-1 blockade in classical Hodgkin lymphoma. The protocol was immunoSEQ multiplex PCR, while the TCRdb copy is restricted to in-frame clones and leaves out a portion. The sample carries nearly 60,000 clones, about 91% recorded once. The CDR3 consists of 14 residues. The germline V and J ends were trimmed by 8 bases and 0 bases, with 13 bases remaining between them. Germline-derived CDR1 and CDR2 are SNHLY and FYNNEI. Every patient had relapsed following autologous stem cell transplantation, and cohorts differed in brentuximab vedotin exposure. Classification of best responses gave complete response, partial response or progressive disease. Study outcomes and limitations: Exclusion removed patients who began nivolumab under 1 year after ASCT.

A remark on this clone: No antigen is known for it.

The V and J genes are TRBV2 and TRBJ2-5, with D perhaps assigned TRBD1 or TRBD2 (5 bases each). The sample in question was peripheral blood mononuclear cells (PBMCs), obtained before the second cycle of nivolumab. The clonotype originates from a human donor with classical Hodgkin lymphoma. CDR3 nucleotides: TGTGCCAGCTTCTCGGGGCCCAACCAAGAGACCCAGTACTTC. It yields the protein CASFSGPNQETQYF. The whole variable domain, remainder taken from reference TRBV2 and TRBJ2-5, is EPEVTQTPSHQVTQMGQEVILRCVPISNHLYFYWYRQILGQKVEFLVSFYNNEISEKSEIFDDQFSVERPDGSNFTLKIRSTKLEDSAMYFCASFSGPNQETQYFGPGTRLLVL.